The next 32 T cell receptor beta chains were all read from a single sample in a study of blood T cell repertoires in COVID-19. TCRdb keeps only in-frame clones here, not all; method: immunoSEQ multiplex PCR. The sample has some 100,000 clones; roughly 92% are singletons. Sequenced material: peripheral blood. Receptors originate from a man aged 70-80 years with acute or convalescent COVID-19.

This clone was seen only once. The chain has TRBV10-2 and TRBJ1-2, with D perhaps matching TRBD1 (5 bases). The length of the CDR3 is 12 residues. Germline V gene sequence: CDR1 WSHSY, CDR2 SAAADI. With 4 bases removed from V and 6 bases from J, the gap between germline ends came to 9 bases. CDR3 sequence (DNA): TGCGCCAGCAGTGCAGGGTCGAATGGCTACACCTTC. The encoded protein is CASSAGSNGYTF.

The chain uses TRBV11-3 and TRBJ2-7; 7 bases line up with TRBD1. The germline V gene has CDR1 SGHNT and CDR2 YENEEA. The V gene end was trimmed by 4 bases and the J gene end by 0 bases; junction bases not matched to a gene: 6. CDR3 length equals 15 residues. CDR3: CASSSRGHTSYEQYF. CDR3 sequence (DNA): TGTGCCAGCAGCTCTAGGGGGCACACCTCCTACGAGCAGTACTTC.

This clone showed up just once. This chain joins TRBV13 and TRBJ1-5, with 7 nucleotides matching TRBD1. J lost 8 bases, V lost 0 bases, and 1 base had no gene match. In germline, CDR1 is PRHDT, CDR2 FYEKMQ (reference sequence). The CDR3 loop spans 13 amino acids. The chain's CDR3 is CASSLGRGEPQHF. The CDR3 DNA reads TGTGCCAGCAGCTTAGGCAGGGGGGAGCCCCAGCATTTT.

The gene calls are TRBV5-1 and TRBJ1-1; D is uncertain. CDR1 and CDR2 (germline): SGHRS, YFSETQ. The CDR3 is 13 amino acids. The V end was cut by 3 bases, the J end by 1 base, with 7 bases between. CDR3 loop: CASSWEKNTEAFF. CDR3 coding DNA: TGCGCCAGCAGCTGGGAGAAGAACACTGAAGCTTTCTTT.

This clone was seen ten or more times. The chain has TRBV6-1 and TRBJ2-7, with D perhaps matching TRBD1 (5 bases). There are 15 residues in the CDR3. Deletions cut 0 bases from V and 4 bases from J, with 13 bases between. Germline lookup yields CDR1 MNHNS and CDR2 SASEGT. The CDR3 DNA reads as TGTGCCAGCAGTGAAGCGGGGTTTAAGGGGTACGAGCAGTACTTC. It encodes CASSEAGFKGYEQYF.

This clone was found once. The V call is TRBV19, the J call TRBJ2-2; maybe TRBD2 (7 bases). Trimming left V 3 bases short and J 7 bases short, with 9 bases between. The CDR3 is 13 residues long. Germline lookup yields CDR1 LNHDA and CDR2 SQIVND (reference sequence). The CDR3 DNA sequence: TGTGCCAGTAGTATTAGGGGGGGCGGGGAGCTGTTTTTT. Protein sequence: CASSIRGGGELFF.

The chain recombines TRBV3-1 (or the pseudogene TRBV3-2) with TRBJ1-2, with 9 bases matching TRBD1. The germline V gene has CDR1 LGHDT and CDR2 YNNKEL (reference sequence). The CDR3 is made up of 15 amino acids. V dropped 4 bases and J dropped 7; count of bases not matched to a gene: 10. CDR3 region: CASSLSADRGGGYTF. CDR3 DNA sequence: TGTGCCAGCAGCCTATCGGCGGACAGGGGTGGTGGCTACACCTTC.

The V call is TRBV7-8, the J call TRBJ2-5; a weak D match, TRBD1 (5 bases). Trimming removed 1 base from V and 3 bases from J, with 9 bases in between. This CDR3 region has 14 residues. Germline V gene sequence: CDR1 SGHVS, CDR2 FQNEAQ. CDR3 in DNA: TGTGCCAGCAGCTTAGTTGAGACAGAAGAGACCCAGTACTTC. It translates to CASSLVETEETQYF.

This chain uses TRBV4-2 with TRBJ1-2, with D possibly matching TRBD1 (5 bases). The CDR3 contains 14 residues. Germline V gives CDR1 LGHNA, CDR2 YNFKEQ. Trimming removed 4 bases at V and 2 bases at J, with 11 bases between. CDR3 coding DNA: TGTGCCAGCAGCCTTGAAGGGGCGAACTATGGCTACACCTTC. It translates to CASSLEGANYGYTF.

V and J are TRBV18 and TRBJ1-2; TRBD1 is a possible D gene (6 bases). This CDR3 is built from 15 residues. Germline CDR1 and CDR2: KGHSH and LQKENI. The V end was cut by 3 bases, the J end by 1 base, with 12 bases between. This CDR3 reads CASSPRWTVNYGYTF. The CDR3, as DNA: TGTGCCAGCTCACCCCGGTGGACAGTTAACTATGGCTACACCTTC.

The chain is built from TRBV18 and TRBJ2-7, with TRBD2 matching 16 bases. V lost 3 bases and J lost 9; bases outside the gene matches: 8. Germline values: CDR1 KGHSH, CDR2 LQKENI. The CDR3 covers 16 residues. The CDR3 DNA reads TGTGCCAGCTCACCCGCCCCGGGACTAGCGGGAGGGGTGCAGTACTTC. Translation: CASSPAPGLAGGVQYF.

This chain uses TRBV5-1 with TRBJ2-5; 8 bases line up with TRBD1. V dropped 7 bases and J dropped 5; count of bases not matched to a gene: 10. CDR3 length: 14 residues. Germline CDR1 SGHRS, CDR2 YFSETQ. Here the CDR3 DNA reads TGCGCCAGCGAAATAACAGGGGGTGGGGAGACCCAGTACTTC. This gives the protein CASEITGGGETQYF.

The CDR3 nucleotides read TGTGCCACCAGTACCCCCTACACAGATACGCAGTATTTT. This translates into CATSTPYTDTQYF. This sequence joins TRBV24-1 and TRBJ2-3, with D hard to call. Germline V lookup: CDR1 KGHDR, CDR2 SFDVKD. With 6 bases removed from V and 2 bases from J, the gap between germline ends came to 8 bases. There are 13 residues in the CDR3.

CDR3 in amino acids: CASSQGGGGNTEAFF. CDR3 sequence (DNA): TGTGCCAGCAGCCAAGGGGGGGGAGGGAACACTGAAGCTTTCTTT. This sequence joins TRBV3-1 (or the pseudogene TRBV3-2) and TRBJ1-1; D possibly corresponds to TRBD1 (5 bases). This CDR3 contains 15 residues. Trimming took off 1 base at V and 1 base at J, with 10 bases between the two ends. CDR1 and CDR2 from the germline V gene are LGHDT and YNNKEL (reference sequence).

This chain joins TRBV12-5 and TRBJ2-7, with TRBD1 identical over 8 bases. The CDR3 extends over 12 amino acids. CDR1 is LGHNT and CDR2 is FRNRAP in the germline V gene. The V and J ends lost 8 bases and 3 bases, in that order; junction bases with no gene match: 3. The CDR3 loop reads CASTTGGYEQYF. Written as DNA, the CDR3 is TGTGCTAGTACCACAGGGGGCTACGAGCAGTACTTC.

This chain links TRBV7-9 with TRBJ1-4; D remains ambiguous. This CDR3 is built from 14 residues. V lost 5 bases, J lost 0 bases, and 7 bases lay in between. Germline assignment: CDR1 SEHNR and CDR2 FQNEAQ (reference sequence). The CDR3 DNA follows: TGTGCCAGCAGCCTTACAGCAACTAATGAAAAACTGTTTTTT. Translating it yields CASSLTATNEKLFF. Full variable domain (outside the CDR3, taken from reference TRBV7-9 and TRBJ1-4): DTGVSQNPRHKITKRGQNVTFRCDPISEHNRLYWYRQTLGQGPEFLTYFQNEAQLEKSRLLSDRFSAERPKGSFSTLEIQRTEQGDSAMYLCASSLTATNEKLFFGSGTQLSVL.

The chain has TRBV19 and TRBJ1-3; 10 bases match TRBD1. With V trimmed by 3 bases and J by 7 bases, 12 bases remained unmatched. CDR1 LNHDA and CDR2 SQIVND come from the germline V gene (reference sequence). The CDR3 totals 17 residues. CDR3 in DNA: TGTGCCAGTAGTATTCAACGACAGGGGGCGCTCGGTAACACCATATATTTT. Its translation is CASSIQRQGALGNTIYF.

The chain couples TRBV2 to TRBJ1-2, with 8 bases lining up with TRBD1. Germline trimming cut 4 bases from V and 0 bases from J; bases unmatched to any gene: 4. The germline gives CDR1 SNHLY, CDR2 FYNNEI. The CDR3 consists of 15 residues. CDR3 loop: CASSGLTGANYGYTF. Here the CDR3 DNA reads TGTGCCAGCAGTGGCCTGACAGGGGCTAACTATGGCTACACCTTC.

This chain uses TRBV19 with TRBJ2-3, with 12 bases aligning to TRBD2. CDR3 length: 16 residues. CDR1 and CDR2 (germline): LNHDA, SQIVND (reference sequence). After removal of 3 bases from V and 4 bases from J, the junction contained 5 bases not matched to a gene. The CDR3 sequence: CASSIRTSGIPDTQYF. CDR3 nucleotide sequence: TGTGCCAGTAGTATCCGGACTAGCGGGATACCAGATACGCAGTATTTT.

The chain has TRBV4-3 and TRBJ2-7; no definite D call. CDR3 length equals 16 residues. Germline lookup yields CDR1 LGHNA and CDR2 YSLEER. The V end was cut by 0 bases, the J end by 0 bases, with 12 bases between. The CDR3 DNA reads as TGCGCCAGCAGCCAAGAGTTCGGGTTTGCCTCCTACGAGCAGTACTTC. It is translated as CASSQEFGFASYEQYF.

This chain links TRBV9 with TRBJ2-4; the D is unclear. Germline values: CDR1 SGDLS, CDR2 YYNGEE. CDR3 size: 11 residues. The ends were cut back, 5 bases at V and 7 bases at J, with 7 bases in the middle. The CDR3 here is CASRLGNIQYF. CDR3 in DNA: TGTGCCAGCAGGCTCGGGAACATTCAGTACTTC.

The J gene is TRBJ1-2, the V gene TRBV6-2 or TRBV6-3; maybe TRBD1 (5 bases). V lost 4 bases to trimming and J lost 2 bases, with 8 bases between them. This CDR3 region has 13 residues. From germline, CDR1 is MNHEY and CDR2 SVGEGT. CDR3 DNA sequence: TGTGCCAGCAGTTTGACAGAAAACTATGGCTACACCTTC. Translated: CASSLTENYGYTF.

This rearrangement joins TRBV19 to TRBJ2-7, with D perhaps matching TRBD2 (6 bases). The germline CDR1 and CDR2 sequences are LNHDA and SQIVND (reference sequence). V was trimmed by 0 bases and J by 1 base, leaving 13 bases between them. This CDR3 is 16 amino acids long. CDR3 coding DNA: TGTGCCAGTAGTATAGATGGGGGGAGCCCTTCCTACGAGCAGTACTTC. Encoded protein: CASSIDGGSPSYEQYF.

The chain couples TRBV18 to TRBJ2-5; D perhaps matches TRBD1 (6 bases). Trimming stripped 2 bases from V and 4 bases from J, with 14 bases between. This CDR3 spans 15 amino acids. Germline V gene data show CDR1 as KGHSH and CDR2 as LQKENI. CDR3 residues: CASSPSQGLGETQYF. As DNA, the CDR3 is TGTGCCAGCTCACCATCCCAGGGGCTGGGAGAGACCCAGTACTTC.

The chain is built from TRBV6-1 and TRBJ2-1; no clear D gene. Trimming cost V 1 base and J 8 bases, with 15 bases left between them. Germline values: CDR1 MNHNS, CDR2 SASEGT. The CDR3 runs 15 residues. This CDR3 is CASSEGIDYKYEQFF. Written as DNA, the CDR3 is TGTGCCAGCAGTGAAGGAATCGATTACAAATATGAGCAGTTCTTC.

The chain uses TRBV4-2 and TRBJ1-2, with 11 bases fitting TRBD1. Germline CDR1 LGHNA, CDR2 YNFKEQ. This CDR3 region has 13 residues. V lost 4 bases and J lost 7; bases outside the gene matches: 2. The CDR3 DNA follows: TGTGCCAGCAGCCCCGGGACAGGGGGTGGCTACACCTTC. The encoded protein is CASSPGTGGGYTF.

V usage is TRBV19 and J usage is TRBJ2-7; TRBD1 aligns across 10 bases. Germline CDR1 and CDR2: LNHDA and SQIVND (reference sequence). Trimming removed 1 base from V and 2 bases from J; junction bases left unmatched: 2. The CDR3 runs to 15 residues. The CDR3 here is CASSIAGTGAYEQYF. In DNA, the CDR3 is TGTGCCAGTAGTATAGCCGGGACAGGGGCCTACGAGCAGTACTTC.

The chain is built from TRBV5-6 and TRBJ2-3; tentatively, D is TRBD1 (6 bases). V dropped 7 bases and J dropped 4 bases, with 16 bases sitting between them. This CDR3 comprises 14 residues. Germline V gene sequence: CDR1 SGHDT, CDR2 YYEEEE. The DNA for the CDR3 is TGTGCCAGCTTAGTGGGGGCTGAGTCAGATACGCAGTATTTT. It specifies CASLVGAESDTQYF.

This clone was detected a few times. The V call is TRBV28, the J call TRBJ1-5, with TRBD1 as a possible D gene (5 bases). The CDR3 extends over 15 amino acids. Germline CDR1 reads MDHEN; CDR2 reads SYDVKM. V gave up 6 bases and J gave up 0 bases, with 12 bases separating them. In DNA form, the CDR3 reads TGTGCCAGCAGCCCGACAGTATATAGCAATCAGCCCCAGCATTTT. Translated, it gives CASSPTVYSNQPQHF.

The chain recombines TRBV6-5 with TRBJ2-1; D perhaps matches TRBD1 (5 bases). V lost 6 bases and J lost 4, with 10 bases in between. Germline CDR1 MNHEY, CDR2 SVGAGI. CDR3 size: 13 residues. For the CDR3, the DNA is TGTGCCAGCAGACCGGACAATTACAATGAGCAGTTCTTC. Its translation is CASRPDNYNEQFF.

The V gene is TRBV11-3, the J gene TRBJ1-1, with D perhaps TRBD1 (5 bases). CDR1 is SGHNT, CDR2 YENEEA, per germline. V was shortened by 0 bases and J by 1 base, with 12 bases between the two germline ends. CDR3 length equals 16 residues. The CDR3 loop is CASSLDLSRGNTEAFF. CDR3 bases: TGTGCCAGCAGCTTAGATCTTAGTAGGGGGAACACTGAAGCTTTCTTT.

The rearrangement uses TRBV6-1 and TRBJ1-2; D gene unclear. The CDR3 spans 14 residues. Trimming removed 3 bases from V and 2 bases from J, with 10 bases in between. Germline V gene lookup returns CDR1 MNHNS and CDR2 SASEGT. CDR3 loop: CASSDTAGNYGYTF. DNA of the CDR3: TGTGCCAGCAGTGACACTGCGGGGAACTATGGCTACACCTTC.